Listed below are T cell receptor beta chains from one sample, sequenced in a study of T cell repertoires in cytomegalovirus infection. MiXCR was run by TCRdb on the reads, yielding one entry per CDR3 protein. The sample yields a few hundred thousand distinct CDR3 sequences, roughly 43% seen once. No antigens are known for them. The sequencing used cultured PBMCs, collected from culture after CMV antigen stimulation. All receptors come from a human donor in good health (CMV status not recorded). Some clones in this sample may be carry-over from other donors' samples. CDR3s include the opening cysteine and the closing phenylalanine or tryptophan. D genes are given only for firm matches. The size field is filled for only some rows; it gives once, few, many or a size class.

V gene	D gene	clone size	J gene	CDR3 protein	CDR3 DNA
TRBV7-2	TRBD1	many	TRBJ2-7	CASSVRGTGDYEQYF	TGTGCCAGCAGCGTCCGGGGGACAGGGGATTACGAGCAGTACTTC
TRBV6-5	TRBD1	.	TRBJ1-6	CASRTGLQGGNSPLHF	TGTGCCAGCAGAACAGGGCTGCAGGGGGGAAATTCACCCCTCCACTTT
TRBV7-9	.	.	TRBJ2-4	CASSSEHGTTLREYF	TGTGCCAGCAGCTCAGAACACGGGACAACCCTCCGTGAATACTTC
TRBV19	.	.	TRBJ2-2	CASSIRLGSGELFF	TGTGCCAGTAGTATCCGGCTAGGGTCCGGGGAGCTGTTTTTT
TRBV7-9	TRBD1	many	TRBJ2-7	CASSGTGSQPEQYF	TGTGCCAGCAGCGGGACAGGGAGCCAGCCCGAGCAGTACTTC
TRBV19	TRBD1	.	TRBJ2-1	CASSIDLPGGSYNEQFF	TGTGCCAGTAGTATAGATCTGCCAGGGGGCTCCTACAATGAGCAGTTCTTC
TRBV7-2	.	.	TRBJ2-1	CASSPEAVAVYNEQFF	TGTGCCAGCAGCCCCGAAGCCGTGGCCGTCTACAATGAGCAGTTCTTC
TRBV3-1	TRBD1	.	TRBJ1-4	CASSQGSWDRVVKLFF	TGTGCCAGCAGCCAAGGGTCATGGGACAGGGTTGTAAAACTGTTTTTT
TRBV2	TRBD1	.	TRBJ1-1	CASSVDRGGEAFF	TGTGCCAGCAGTGTAGACAGGGGCGGTGAAGCTTTCTTT
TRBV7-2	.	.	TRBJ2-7	CASSLATFEQYF	TGTGCCAGCAGCCTAGCGACGTTCGAGCAGTACTTC
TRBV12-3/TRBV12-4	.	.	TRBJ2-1	CATGTASSYNEQFF	TGTGCCACCGGGACGGCCAGCTCCTACAATGAGCAGTTCTTC
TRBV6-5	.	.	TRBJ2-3	CASSPTPKDTQYF	TGTGCCAGCAGTCCCACCCCAAAAGATACGCAGTATTTT
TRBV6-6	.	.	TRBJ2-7	CASRLGLSSYEQYF	TGTGCCAGCAGGTTGGGGTTAAGCTCCTACGAGCAGTACTTC
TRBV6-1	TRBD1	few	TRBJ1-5	CASRALDRDNQPQHF	TGTGCCAGCAGGGCCCTGGACAGGGACAATCAGCCCCAGCATTTT
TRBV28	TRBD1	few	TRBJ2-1	CASSATGTGDEQFF	TGTGCCAGCAGTGCGACCGGGACAGGCGATGAGCAGTTCTTC
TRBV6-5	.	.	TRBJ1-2	CASSSLGGNGNYGYTF	TGTGCCAGCAGCTCCCTCGGGGGGAACGGGAACTATGGCTACACCTTC
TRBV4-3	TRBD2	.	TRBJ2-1	CASSQERREGITEQFF	TGCGCCAGCAGCCAGGAAAGGCGGGAGGGTATTACTGAGCAGTTCTTC
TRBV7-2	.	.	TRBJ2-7	CASSLASGEPYEQYF	TGTGCCAGCAGCTTAGCGAGCGGAGAGCCCTACGAGCAGTACTTC
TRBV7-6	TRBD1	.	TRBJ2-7	CASSLNPGTVYEQYF	TGTGCCAGCAGTTTAAACCCCGGGACAGTATACGAGCAGTACTTC
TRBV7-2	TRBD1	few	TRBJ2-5	CASSTTPDRVGTQYF	TGTGCCAGCAGCACCACCCCGGACAGGGTAGGGACCCAGTACTTC
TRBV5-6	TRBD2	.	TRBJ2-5	CASSTAGPETQYF	TGTGCCAGCAGCACAGCGGGGCCGGAGACCCAGTACTTC
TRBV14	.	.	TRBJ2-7	CASSQDRGSQTTYEQYF	TGTGCCAGCAGCCAAGACCGTGGGAGCCAGACCACCTACGAGCAGTACTTC
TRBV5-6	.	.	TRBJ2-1	CASSLGVRSGEQFF	TGTGCCAGCAGCTTGGGCGTACGGTCCGGTGAGCAGTTCTTC
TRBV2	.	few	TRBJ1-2	CASSDLLGAGGYTF	TGTGCCAGCAGTGATCTCCTGGGGGCGGGTGGCTACACCTTC